This T cell receptor (beta chain) was captured by sequencing in a study of technical replicates of blood from a handful of donors. The repertoire was sequenced with immunoSEQ multiplex PCR; TCRdb's copy has only in-frame clones and lacks some. The sample has about 75,000 clones; approximately 97% are singletons. This sequence was found in a human donor in good health. Sequenced sample: T cells isolated from PBMCs.

As DNA, the CDR3 is TGCGCCAGCGGAGAGGGCACTGAAGCTTTCTTT. Translating gives CASGEGTEAFF. The chain has TRBV4-1 and TRBJ1-1; D is unclear. The CDR3 contains 11 residues. Germline V gene data show CDR1 as MGHRA and CDR2 as YSYEKL. V lost 8 bases, J lost 4 bases, and 8 bases lay in between.